In this sample, the clone carrying this TCR beta chain turned up many times. Losses at the gene ends were 6 bases for V and 6 bases for J; bases not matched to a gene: 5. The CDR3 extends over 12 amino acids. Per germline, CDR1 SQVTM and CDR2 ANQGSEA. This sample is drawn from a study of T cells after yellow fever vaccination. From the 5' RACE reads, TCRdb called clonotypes with MiXCR, one entry per CDR3 protein. In the table there are about 260,000 distinct CDR3 sequences, 10% to 15% of which are singletons. V and J are TRBV29-1 and TRBJ2-1; 7 bases are a match to TRBD1. The material was CD4+ T cells sorted from PBMCs, obtained 45 days after the yellow fever booster vaccination. This clonotype was sampled from a man in his thirties or forties who received the YFV17D yellow fever vaccine. DNA for the CDR3: TGCAGCGTCGCTCACAGGGGCAATGAGCAGTTCTTC. Protein sequence: CSVAHRGNEQFF.